The 21 T cell receptor beta chains below all came from one sample that was sequenced in a study of cytomegalovirus exposure and HLA in healthy donors. 60 Vbeta and 13 Jbeta primers were used in PCR. This table comes from immunoSEQ multiplex PCR, and its TCRdb copy is limited to in-frame clones, with some not included. The profile shows fewer than 200,000 clones, around 78% of them singletons. Sequenced: PBMCs. The receptors stem from a female donor in good health and CMV-seronegative.

Comments on this clone: Other DNA variants within this sample encode the same CDR3. This chain links TRBV6-5 with TRBJ2-7; D is possibly TRBD1 (7 bases). This CDR3 has 15 residues. The V and J ends lost 5 bases and 2 bases respectively, with 16 bases between them. Germline CDR1 is MNHEY and CDR2 is SVGAGI. CDR3: CASSKQGRRTYEQYF. The CDR3, as DNA: TGTGCCAGCAGTAAACAGGGGAGGAGAACCTACGAGCAGTACTTC.

This clone was detected only a few times. This chain connects TRBV9 to TRBJ2-5; tentatively, D is TRBD1 (6 bases). Germline V gene sequence: CDR1 SGDLS, CDR2 YYNGEE. The CDR3 contains 13 residues. Deletions cut 0 bases from V and 3 bases from J, with 6 bases between. This CDR3 is CASSVDREETQYF. CDR3 bases: TGTGCCAGCAGCGTAGACAGGGAAGAGACCCAGTACTTC. Variable domain in full (rest from reference TRBV9 and TRBJ2-5): DSGVTQTPKHLITATGQRVTLRCSPRSGDLSVYWYQQSLDQGLQFLIQYYNGEERAKGNILERFSAQQFPDLHSELNLSSLELGDSALYFCASSVDREETQYFGPGTRLLVL.

The chain has TRBV18 and TRBJ2-3; 8 nucleotides agree with TRBD2. The trim removed 6 bases at V and 6 bases at J, leaving 8 bases unmatched. The CDR3 loop spans 14 amino acids. Germline V gene sequence: CDR1 KGHSH, CDR2 LQKENI. The CDR3 loop reads CASSWRGARDTQYF. For the CDR3, the DNA is TGTGCCAGCTCTTGGCGGGGGGCCAGGGATACGCAGTATTTT.

The chain combines TRBV11-2 with TRBJ2-7; TRBD2 matches at 12 bases. This CDR3 spans 15 amino acids. The germline V gene encodes CDR1 SGHAT and CDR2 FQNNGV. Trimming removed 6 bases from V and 4 bases from J; junction bases left unmatched: 7. The CDR3 sequence is CASRRLAGALYEQYF. The CDR3 DNA reads TGTGCCAGCAGAAGACTAGCGGGAGCTTTATACGAGCAGTACTTC.

The rearrangement links TRBV18 to TRBJ1-2; TRBD1 matches 9 bases. V lost 3 bases to trimming and J lost 4 bases; unmatched junction nucleotides: 3. CDR3 length equals 14 residues. Germline V gene lookup returns CDR1 KGHSH and CDR2 LQKENI. The CDR3 loop is CASSPDRGAYGYTF. CDR3 DNA: TGTGCCAGCTCACCGGACAGGGGTGCCTATGGCTACACCTTC.

The chain has TRBV4-1 and TRBJ1-2, with TRBD1 identical over 7 bases. V gave up 1 base and J gave up 3 bases; unmatched junction bases: 2. CDR1 MGHRA and CDR2 YSYEKL come from the germline V gene. The CDR3 has 14 residues. This chain's CDR3 is CASSQVTGDYGYTF. The CDR3 DNA is TGCGCCAGCAGCCAAGTTACAGGGGACTATGGCTACACCTTC.

This chain uses TRBV7-9 with TRBJ1-2; D possibly corresponds to TRBD1 (5 bases). CDR3 length equals 12 residues. Per the germline V gene, CDR1 is SEHNR and CDR2 is FQNEAQ (reference sequence). DNA for the CDR3: TGTTCCTTCCCCCTAGGGGCATTTGGCTACACCTTC. This encodes CSFPLGAFGYTF.

This chain joins TRBV10-3 and TRBJ2-1; unclear D gene. This CDR3 has 13 amino acids. Trimming left V 2 bases short and J 4 bases short, with 6 bases between. Germline-derived CDR1 and CDR2 are ENHRY and SYGVKD. In DNA form, the CDR3 reads TGTGCCATCAGTGAGAGCCTGTACAATGAGCAGTTCTTC. This sequence encodes CAISESLYNEQFF.

Only a few counts were recorded for this clone. The chain employs TRBV9 and TRBJ2-1; the match to TRBD2 covers 7 bases. CDR3 length: 15 amino acids. The junction had 9 bases not matched to a gene; V was cut back by 0 bases and J by 9 bases. CDR1 is SGDLS and CDR2 is YYNGEE in the germline V gene. CDR3 nucleotides: TGTGCCAGCAGCGTAGGGAGCGGGACGGGGGGTGAGCAGTTCTTC. Its protein product is CASSVGSGTGGEQFF.

The chain combines TRBV10-3 with TRBJ2-6, with 10 bases lining up with TRBD1. The CDR3 contains 16 residues. With V trimmed by 10 bases and J by 3 bases, 9 bases remained unmatched. Germline CDR1 reads ENHRY; CDR2 reads SYGVKD. In DNA, the CDR3 is TGTGCCACACAGGCGGGACAGGGGTTTGGGGCCAACGTCCTGACTTTC. Translating it yields CATQAGQGFGANVLTF.

This clone was seen a few times. V usage is TRBV28 and J usage is TRBJ1-2, with 8 bases aligning to TRBD1. The CDR3 sequence is 14 residues long. Germline CDR1 and CDR2: MDHEN and SYDVKM. The trim removed 5 bases at V and 4 bases at J, leaving 6 bases unmatched. CDR3: CASSPPGGSYGYTF. The CDR3 DNA reads as TGTGCCAGCAGTCCCCCAGGGGGCAGCTATGGCTACACCTTC.

V is TRBV28 and J is TRBJ2-5, with 10 bases fitting TRBD2. J gave up 5 bases and V 5 bases, and 14 bases lay outside the gene matches. Germline CDR1 MDHEN, CDR2 SYDVKM. This CDR3 contains 17 residues. The DNA of the CDR3 is TGTGCCAGCAGTCCCCCCCAAAGCGGGAGGGCCGGGGAGACCCAGTACTTC. Translation gives CASSPPQSGRAGETQYF.

V is TRBV9 and J is TRBJ1-1; D is perhaps TRBD1 (6 bases). This CDR3 region has 14 residues. The V gene lost 0 bases and the J gene lost 2 bases, with 8 bases spanning the gap. Per germline, CDR1 SGDLS and CDR2 YYNGEE. Here the CDR3 reads CASSVGGPNTEAFF. For the CDR3, the DNA is TGTGCCAGCAGCGTAGGGGGGCCAAACACTGAAGCTTTCTTT.

V is TRBV7-9 and J is TRBJ2-5; TRBD1 is a possible D gene (5 bases). The J call may be incorrect, as the DNA end agrees better with TRBJ2-7. Germline CDR1 reads SEHNR; CDR2 reads FQNEAQ (reference sequence). The CDR3 contains 14 residues. The CDR3 bases are TGTGCCAGCAGCTTATATCCAGGGCTGTACGAGCAGTACTTC. As protein: CASSLYPGLYEQYF.

The chain employs TRBV5-1 and TRBJ2-5; 7 bases fit TRBD1. The CDR3 length is 14 residues. Germline values: CDR1 SGHRS, CDR2 YFSETQ. Germline trimming cut 3 bases from V and 7 bases from J; bases unmatched to any gene: 9. CDR3 sequence (DNA): TGCGCCAGCAGCTCAGGGGGATCTTTTGGGACCCAGTACTTC. Amino acid sequence: CASSSGGSFGTQYF.

This clone came up a few times. The V and J genes are TRBV7-2 and TRBJ2-5; 7 bases match TRBD2. The junction had 5 bases not matched to a gene; V was cut back by 2 bases and J by 2 bases. The germline CDR1 and CDR2 sequences are SGHTA and FQGNSA. This CDR3 is 15 amino acids long. The CDR3 sequence: CASSLFPSGQETQYF. The CDR3 nucleotides read TGTGCCAGCAGCTTATTCCCTAGCGGACAAGAGACCCAGTACTTC.

V usage is TRBV19 and J usage is TRBJ2-3, with TRBD1 identical over 9 bases. The CDR3 consists of 15 residues. Germline CDR1 LNHDA, CDR2 SQIVND (reference sequence). V shed 5 bases, J shed 5 bases, and the junction held 8 bases outside the gene matches. The CDR3 nucleotides are TGTGCCAGTAGTCCGGGACAGGGATTTATAGATACGCAGTATTTT. Its translation: CASSPGQGFIDTQYF.

The chain links TRBV4-1 to TRBJ2-5; D gene unclear. Germline values: CDR1 MGHRA, CDR2 YSYEKL. The V end lost 3 bases, the J end lost 7 bases, and 21 bases lay between the germline ends. CDR3 length equals 16 residues. CDR3 loop: CASSQGVRPREGTQYF. Written as DNA, the CDR3 is TGCGCCAGCAGCCAGGGCGTTAGGCCCCGAGAAGGGACCCAGTACTTC.

The J gene is TRBJ1-2, the V gene TRBV2; 8 positions match TRBD1. The germline gives CDR1 SNHLY, CDR2 FYNNEI. V was pared by 4 bases and J by 4 bases, with 11 bases of the junction left unmatched. CDR3 length equals 16 residues. CDR3 amino acids: CASSGRTGLVGYGYTF. CDR3 in DNA: TGTGCCAGCAGTGGGCGGACAGGGCTTGTAGGCTATGGCTACACCTTC.

The rearrangement uses TRBV6-5 and TRBJ1-2; D not resolved. Trimming stripped 0 bases from V and 0 bases from J, with 11 bases between. The CDR3 runs to 16 residues. Germline loops: CDR1 MNHEY, CDR2 SVGAGI. The DNA for the CDR3 is TGTGCCAGCAGTTACTCCGGGATCGGCGCTAACTATGGCTACACCTTC. Protein: CASSYSGIGANYGYTF.

The genes are TRBV6-1 and TRBJ1-4; D perhaps matches TRBD1 (6 bases). The length of the CDR3 is 12 residues. Germline CDR1 is MNHNS and CDR2 is SASEGT. V lost 7 bases and J lost 8, with 11 bases in between. Here the CDR3 DNA reads TGTGCCAGCACACAGGGTTCGGAAAAACTGTTTTTT. Translating it yields CASTQGSEKLFF.